One and the same sample provided the 24 T cell receptor beta chains below, sequenced in a study of T cell responses to AZD1222 COVID-19 vaccine. Measured with immunoSEQ multiplex PCR; TCRdb has only the in-frame clones, and not every one. Seen here are hundreds of thousands of clones, about 93% observed once, and the top ten hold approximately 1%. This material consisted of peripheral blood, taken on day 0 of MenACWY control vaccination. These receptors were obtained from an adult in good health.

In its sample, this clone was seen once. The chain links TRBV15 to TRBJ2-7; maybe TRBD2 (6 bases). The CDR3 contains 15 residues. Germline V lookup: CDR1 LNHNV, CDR2 YYDKDF (reference sequence). V shed 2 bases and J shed 5 bases, with 16 bases lying between them. The CDR3 coding sequence is TGTGCCACCAGCAGAACGACTAGTGCTGGTGACGAGCAGTACTTC. As protein: CATSRTTSAGDEQYF. The whole variable domain, filled in from reference TRBV15 and TRBJ2-7, reads DAMVIQNPRYQVTQFGKPVTLSCSQTLNHNVMYWYQQKSSQAPKLLFHYYDKDFNNEADTPDNFQSRRPNTSFCFLDIRSPGLGDTAMYLCATSRTTSAGDEQYFGPGTRLTVT.

CDR3 in amino acids: CASSQDARANEKLFF. The CDR3 region has the DNA TGTGCCAGCAGCCAAGATGCTAGGGCGAATGAAAAACTGTTTTTT. The chain has TRBV4-2 and TRBJ1-4; the D is unclear. CDR3 size: 15 residues. CDR1 is LGHNA, CDR2 YNFKEQ, per germline. With 0 bases removed from V and 5 bases from J, the gap between germline ends came to 10 bases.

V and J are TRBV7-2 and TRBJ1-1; D might be TRBD1 (6 bases). With 1 base removed from V and 5 bases from J, the gap between germline ends came to 8 bases. This CDR3 has 13 residues. Germline loops: CDR1 SGHTA, CDR2 FQGNSA. The CDR3 nucleotides are TGTGCCAGCAGCTTAGACAGGGTGACTGAAGCTTTCTTT. It yields the protein CASSLDRVTEAFF.

This chain uses TRBV20-1 with TRBJ2-7, with a weak D call TRBD2 (6 bases). Per germline, CDR1 DFQATT and CDR2 SNEGSKA (reference sequence). Trimming pared 3 bases from V and 7 bases from J, leaving 13 bases between. The CDR3 length is 12 residues. DNA of the CDR3: TGCAGTGCTAGTTCTGGGACTTCAGAGCAGTACTTC. Translating it yields CSASSGTSEQYF.

The chain carries TRBV29-1 and TRBJ1-1; TRBD1 matches at 11 bases. Per germline, CDR1 SQVTM and CDR2 ANQGSEA. The CDR3 has 13 residues. With 6 bases clipped from V and 4 bases from J, the junction kept 4 bases outside the gene matches. CDR3 in amino acids: CSVRTGGLTEAFF. The CDR3 coding sequence is TGCAGCGTCAGGACAGGGGGCCTCACTGAAGCTTTCTTT.

In its sample, this clone was seen a few times. This sequence joins TRBV18 and TRBJ1-5; 7 bases agree with TRBD1. CDR1 and CDR2 (germline): KGHSH, LQKENI. V gave up 3 bases and J gave up 11 bases; unmatched junction bases: 13. The CDR3 is 15 residues long. The CDR3 loop reads CASSPEQGTLRAQHF. Written as DNA, the CDR3 is TGTGCCAGCTCACCGGAACAGGGGACACTTCGGGCCCAGCATTTT.

The chain joins TRBV4-2 to TRBJ1-2; no clear D gene. V was clipped by 1 base and J by 8 bases, with 20 bases between them. In germline, CDR1 is LGHNA, CDR2 YNFKEQ. This CDR3 is 16 amino acids long. CDR3 residues: CASSQGSTREGGGYTF. The CDR3 DNA reads as TGTGCCAGCAGCCAAGGGTCAACTCGAGAGGGAGGAGGCTACACCTTC.

The genes are TRBV6-5 and TRBJ1-1; D ambiguous. This CDR3 spans 12 amino acids. Between the trimmed V and J ends, which lost 7 bases and 9 bases, there was a span of 15 bases. Germline V gives CDR1 MNHEY, CDR2 SVGAGI. The CDR3 loop reads CASILRTGKAFF. The DNA for the CDR3 is TGTGCCAGCATTCTACGGACGGGCAAAGCTTTCTTT.

The chain couples TRBV4-1 to TRBJ1-2; D is undetermined. Germline values: CDR1 MGHRA, CDR2 YSYEKL. Trimming took off 1 base at V and 0 bases at J, with 15 bases between the two ends. The CDR3 is made up of 17 amino acids. Here the CDR3 DNA reads TGCGCCAGCAGCCAAGCGGGCAGACTCCCAGCTAACTATGGCTACACCTTC. This codes for CASSQAGRLPANYGYTF.

V gene TRBV12-3 or TRBV12-4 combines with J gene TRBJ1-5; D is undetermined. This CDR3 has 13 amino acids. The V and J ends lost 6 bases and 5 bases respectively, with 11 bases between them. This chain's CDR3 is CASSAAEHQPQHF. The CDR3, as DNA: TGTGCCAGCAGCGCCGCGGAGCATCAGCCCCAGCATTTT.

The genes are TRBV20-1 and TRBJ1-2; D is unclear. Trimming shortened V by 7 bases and J by 1 base, and 7 bases separated the two germline ends. The CDR3 totals 11 residues. Germline CDR1 is DFQATT and CDR2 is SNEGSKA (reference sequence). The DNA of the CDR3 is TGCAGTGTCAGAGTTAACTATGGCTACACCTTC. Translating gives CSVRVNYGYTF.

CDR3 bases: TGTGCCAGCAGCCTTCCGGGACTCACTCACACTGAAGCTTTCTTT. Amino acids: CASSLPGLTHTEAFF. V is TRBV3-1 (or the pseudogene TRBV3-2) and J is TRBJ1-1; perhaps TRBD1 as D (5 bases). The germline CDR1 and CDR2 sequences are LGHDT and YNNKEL (reference sequence). The CDR3 has 15 amino acids. Trimming removed 4 bases from V and 3 bases from J, with 15 bases in between.

DNA of the CDR3: TGTGCCAGCCAGCTCCGGGGTTACGAGCAGTACTTC. Its protein is CASQLRGYEQYF. The V and J genes are TRBV28 and TRBJ2-7, with D perhaps TRBD2 (5 bases). This CDR3 has 12 residues. CDR1 is MDHEN and CDR2 is SYDVKM in the germline V gene. Trimming took 8 bases from V and 4 from J, leaving 12 bases between them.

The chain employs TRBV9 and TRBJ1-5; TRBD1 agrees at 10 bases. J lost 0 bases, V lost 3 bases, and 3 bases had no gene match. Germline loops: CDR1 SGDLS, CDR2 YYNGEE. The CDR3 has 16 residues. The CDR3 spells CASSGGTGDSNQPQHF. CDR3 in DNA: TGTGCCAGCAGCGGAGGGACAGGGGATAGCAATCAGCCCCAGCATTTT.

The chain carries TRBV12-3 or TRBV12-4 and TRBJ1-1; D gene uncertain. V gave up 7 bases and J gave up 5 bases, with 14 bases separating them. This CDR3 is built from 13 residues. CDR3 in DNA: TGTGCCAGCATCCTATGGGGAGGGACTGAAGCTTTCTTT. This codes for CASILWGGTEAFF.

This clone was observed a handful of times. This chain joins TRBV5-1 and TRBJ1-2, with unresolved D. The CDR3 runs 13 residues. The V gene lost 4 bases and the J gene lost 2 bases, with 9 bases spanning the gap. Per germline, CDR1 SGHRS and CDR2 YFSETQ. This CDR3 is CASSRDGNYGYTF. The CDR3 DNA is TGCGCCAGCAGCCGTGACGGAAACTATGGCTACACCTTC.

The rearrangement joins TRBV7-9 to TRBJ2-1; 13 nucleotides match TRBD2. Germline V gives CDR1 SEHNR, CDR2 FQNEAQ (reference sequence). The CDR3 consists of 15 residues. Trimming cost V 6 bases and J 7 bases; bases outside gene matches: 6. The CDR3 DNA sequence: TGTGCCAGCAGTCGCGGGACTAGCGGGGAAAATGAGCAGTTCTTC. Translated: CASSRGTSGENEQFF.

This clone was counted a single time. A read error may account for a junction end that differs from germline. V gene TRBV7-7 combines with J gene TRBJ1-2; 11 positions match TRBD1. The germline V gene encodes CDR1 SSHAT and CDR2 FNYEAQ (reference sequence). This CDR3 is built from 17 residues. CDR3: CASSLGGQGVNLYGYTF. DNA for the CDR3: TGTGCTAGCAGCTTAGGGGGACAGGGGGTAAATCTATATGGCTACACCTTC.

The V and J genes are TRBV27 and TRBJ2-2; D perhaps matches TRBD2 (6 bases). V gave up 7 bases and J gave up 6 bases, with 12 bases separating them. CDR1 MNHEY and CDR2 SMNVEV come from the germline V gene (reference sequence). The CDR3 is 13 amino acids. The CDR3 nucleotides are TGTGCCAGCAAACTAGCCCAATCCGGGGAGCTGTTTTTT. This sequence encodes CASKLAQSGELFF.

The chain joins TRBV5-5 to TRBJ1-6, with TRBD1 matching 11 bases. CDR3 length equals 16 residues. The germline gives CDR1 SGHKS, CDR2 YYEKEE (reference sequence). V lost 2 bases and J lost 6; bases outside the gene matches: 4. CDR3 residues: CASSFGQGAINSPLHF. The CDR3 DNA sequence: TGTGCCAGCAGCTTTGGACAGGGGGCTATTAATTCACCCCTCCACTTT.

The chain has TRBV9 and TRBJ1-6; unclear D gene. V lost 1 base and J lost 4, with 3 bases in between. Germline CDR1 and CDR2: SGDLS and YYNGEE. The CDR3 extends over 13 amino acids. DNA of the CDR3: TGTGCCAGCAGCGTATCATATAATTCACCCCTCCACTTT. Translating it yields CASSVSYNSPLHF.

The chain carries TRBV28 and TRBJ1-2; possibly TRBD1 for D (6 bases). Trimming stripped 4 bases from V and 5 bases from J, with 17 bases between. CDR3 length: 15 residues. In germline, CDR1 is MDHEN, CDR2 SYDVKM. CDR3 nucleotides: TGTGCCAGCAGTTCCCGGGAGGGGGGAAGGTATGGCTACACCTTC. As protein: CASSSREGGRYGYTF.

The chain carries TRBV3-1 (or the pseudogene TRBV3-2) and TRBJ1-2; 7 nucleotides agree with TRBD1. Germline lookup yields CDR1 LGHDT and CDR2 YNNKEL (reference sequence). V gave up 5 bases and J gave up 4 bases; unmatched junction bases: 10. The CDR3 has 15 residues. CDR3 DNA: TGTGCCAGCAGCTCTACGACAGGGACTCTCTATGGCTACACCTTC. It codes for CASSSTTGTLYGYTF.

CDR3 loop: CASSQDGGTGREKLFF. The CDR3 nucleotides are TGCGCCAGCAGCCAAGATGGGGGGACAGGGAGAGAAAAACTGTTTTTT. The chain recombines TRBV4-3 with TRBJ1-4; 9 nucleotides match TRBD1. The CDR3 spans 16 residues. In germline, CDR1 is LGHNA, CDR2 YSLEER. V lost 0 bases to trimming and J lost 8 bases; unmatched junction nucleotides: 7.